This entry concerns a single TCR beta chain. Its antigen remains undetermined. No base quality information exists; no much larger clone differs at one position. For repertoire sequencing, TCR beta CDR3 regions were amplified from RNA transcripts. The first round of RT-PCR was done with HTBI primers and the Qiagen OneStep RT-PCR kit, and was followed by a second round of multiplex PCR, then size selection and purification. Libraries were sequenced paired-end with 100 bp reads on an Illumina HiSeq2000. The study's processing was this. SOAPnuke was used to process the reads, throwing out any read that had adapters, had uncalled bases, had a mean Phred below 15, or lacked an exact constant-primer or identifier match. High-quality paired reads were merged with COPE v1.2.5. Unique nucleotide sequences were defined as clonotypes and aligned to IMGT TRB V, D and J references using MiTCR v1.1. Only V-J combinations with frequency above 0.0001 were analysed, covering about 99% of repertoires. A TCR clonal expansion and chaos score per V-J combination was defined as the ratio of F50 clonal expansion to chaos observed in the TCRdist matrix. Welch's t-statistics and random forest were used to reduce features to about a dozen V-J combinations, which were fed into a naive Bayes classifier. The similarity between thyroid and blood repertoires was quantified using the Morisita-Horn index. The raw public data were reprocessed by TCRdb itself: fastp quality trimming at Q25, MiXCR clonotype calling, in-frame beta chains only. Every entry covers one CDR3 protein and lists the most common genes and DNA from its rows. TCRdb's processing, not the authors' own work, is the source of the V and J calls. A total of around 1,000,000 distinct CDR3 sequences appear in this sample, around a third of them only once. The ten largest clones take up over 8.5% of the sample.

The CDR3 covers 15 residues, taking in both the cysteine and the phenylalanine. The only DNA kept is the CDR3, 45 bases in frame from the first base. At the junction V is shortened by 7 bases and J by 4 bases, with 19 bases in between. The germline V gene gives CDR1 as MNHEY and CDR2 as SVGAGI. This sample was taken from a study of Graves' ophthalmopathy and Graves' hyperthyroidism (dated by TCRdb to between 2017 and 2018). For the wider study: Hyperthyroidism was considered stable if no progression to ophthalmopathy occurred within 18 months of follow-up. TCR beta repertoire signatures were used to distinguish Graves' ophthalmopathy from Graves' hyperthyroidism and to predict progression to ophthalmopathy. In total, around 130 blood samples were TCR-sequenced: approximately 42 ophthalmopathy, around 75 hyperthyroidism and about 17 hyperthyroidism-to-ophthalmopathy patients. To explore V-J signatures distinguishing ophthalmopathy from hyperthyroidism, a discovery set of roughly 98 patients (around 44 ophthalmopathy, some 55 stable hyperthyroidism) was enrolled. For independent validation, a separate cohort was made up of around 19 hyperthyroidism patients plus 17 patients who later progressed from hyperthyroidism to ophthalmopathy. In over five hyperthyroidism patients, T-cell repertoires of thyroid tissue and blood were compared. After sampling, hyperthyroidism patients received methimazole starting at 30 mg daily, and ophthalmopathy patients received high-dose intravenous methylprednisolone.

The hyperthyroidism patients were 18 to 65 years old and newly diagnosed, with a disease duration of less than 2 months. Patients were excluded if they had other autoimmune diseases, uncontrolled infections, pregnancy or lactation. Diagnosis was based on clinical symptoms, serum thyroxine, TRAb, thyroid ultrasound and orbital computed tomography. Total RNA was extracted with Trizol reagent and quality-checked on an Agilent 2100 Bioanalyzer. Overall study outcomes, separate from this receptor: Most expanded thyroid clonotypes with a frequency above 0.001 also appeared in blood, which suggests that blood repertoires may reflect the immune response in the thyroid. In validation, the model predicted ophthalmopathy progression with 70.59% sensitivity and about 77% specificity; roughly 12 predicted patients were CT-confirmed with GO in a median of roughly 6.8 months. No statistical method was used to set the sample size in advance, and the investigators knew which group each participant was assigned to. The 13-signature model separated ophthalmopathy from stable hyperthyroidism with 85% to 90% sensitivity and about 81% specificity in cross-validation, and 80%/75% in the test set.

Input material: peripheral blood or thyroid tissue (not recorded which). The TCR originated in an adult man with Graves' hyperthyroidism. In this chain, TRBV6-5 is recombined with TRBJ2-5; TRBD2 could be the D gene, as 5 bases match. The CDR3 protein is CASNAVGVARETQYF. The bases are TGTGCCAGCAACGCGGTGGGAGTCGCGAGAGAGACCCAGTACTTC.